This TCR beta chain stems from a study of OX40 agonist ivuxolimab in advanced cancers. At the level of the whole study: The costimulatory receptor OX40 (CD134) was targeted by ivuxolimab, a fully human IgG2 agonistic monoclonal antibody. Prior anti-PD-1, anti-PD-L1 or anti-CTLA-4 therapy was permitted, and 40% of dose-escalation patients had received checkpoint inhibitors. Three dose-escalation patients achieved partial responses, one with hepatocellular carcinoma and two with cutaneous melanoma. The point of sequencing TCRbeta in the periphery was to test whether ivuxolimab changed TCR sequence diversity and drove clonal T-cell expansion. A male proportion of 82.7% and a mean age of around 60 years, ranging from roughly 23 to 90, were recorded for the dose-escalation cohort. Of the approximately 50 patients in dose escalation, some 20 had hepatocellular carcinoma, some 15 had melanoma, 9 had renal cell carcinoma and 9 had head and neck cancer. The paper describes the monotherapy dose-escalation part (N ≈ 50 patients) of the phase I trial of ivuxolimab. Intravenous ivuxolimab was administered to patients every 2 weeks at six dose levels: 0.01, 0.1, 0.3, 1.5, 3 and 10 mg/kg.

On this clone itself: The target of this receptor is not known. Nothing much larger sits one base from this clone, and base qualities are not available.

The junction shows trimming of 3 bases on V and 4 bases on J, and the gene matches do not reach 10 bases of it. Taken from the germline V gene, the CDR1 and CDR2 loops are SGHRS and YFSETQ. Including cysteine and phenylalanine, the CDR3 has 17 amino acids. The kept DNA is CDR3 alone, 51 bases in frame from the first base. To sequence the TCRbeta CDR3 region, genomic DNA was isolated from the sorted cells. TCRbeta CDR3 regions were sequenced using the immunoSEQ Assay. TCRdb obtained this table from immuneACCESS and retained in-frame rearrangements with V and J assigned. These tables miss some clones; where compared with another copy, unresolved V genes account for less than half of the shortfall, and the remainder is unexplained. This sample has more than 13,000 clones in its table, and nearly 80% of those were observed once. The ten largest clones represent around 37% of the sample. Overall results and qualifications from the work: At doses from 0.1 to 3.0 mg/kg, clonal expansion was seen in both CD4+ and CD8+ blood T cells between baseline and week 6. Low levels of normalized T-cell clonal expansion were also seen in some nonresponding patients. In partial responders in the 0.1-3.0 mg/kg groups, normalized peripheral clonal expansion was found to be among the lowest, especially among CD8+ T cells. The antigen specificity of the clonally expanded peripheral T cells was not determined. After ivuxolimab, expanded clones were on average more numerous among CD8+ T cells than among CD4+ T cells.

Patients with a history of autoimmune disease or receiving systemic immunosuppression were excluded from the trial. Peripheral blood for TCR sequencing was drawn from every dose cohort at baseline, at cycle 4 day 1 and at cycle 7 day 1. The samples were drawn from a first-in-human, open-label, multicenter phase I dose-escalation trial of ivuxolimab. Adults with locally advanced or metastatic melanoma, renal cell, hepatocellular, or head and neck squamous cell carcinoma were enrolled in the trial. Before TCR sequencing, CD4+ T cells and CD8+ T cells from peripheral blood were sorted into separate populations.

This sequence originates from an adult with an advanced solid tumor such as melanoma, head and neck, liver or kidney cancer. The sample consisted of CD4+ or CD8+ T cells sorted from blood, taken in a trial of the OX40 agonist ivuxolimab. The rearranged segments are TRBV5-1 and TRBJ2-2; 9 nucleotides in the junction match TRBD2. The DNA sequence is as follows: TGCGCCAGCAGCTGGGAAATAGCGGGGGACTTCACCGGGGAGCTGTTTTTT. It is translated as CASSWEIAGDFTGELFF.